This entry is about one T cell receptor (beta chain). There are 18 residues in the CDR3. The ends lost 4 bases at V and 5 bases at J; junction bases unmatched: 14. CDR1 is MGHDK, CDR2 SYGVNS, per germline. This sample was included in a study of blood T cell repertoires in COVID-19. For the study at large: Both acute and convalescent COVID-19 samples were obtained from the United States, Italy and Spain. Sources were T cells, B-cell-depleted T cells, or PBMCs; the material itself was cDNA or gDNA.

Original processing notes: It was from reference gene primer amplification that nucleated cell counts were estimated. Repertoires were generated with immunoSEQ multiplex PCR, while TCRdb's copy carries only in-frame clones and drops some. The DNA was the basis for D and trimming; V, J and clone size are from that table. The repertoire holds roughly 230,000 clones, roughly 87% seen once, with 4% to 5% in the top ten. This TCR was recovered from a middle-aged woman who had recovered from COVID-19. The chain couples TRBV25-1 to TRBJ2-3; TRBD2 aligns across 11 bases. Sequences were obtained from peripheral blood. The CDR3 spells CASSALGYSGGDGDTQYF. CDR3 nucleotide sequence: TGTGCCAGCAGTGCCCTCGGGTATAGCGGGGGGGATGGAGATACGCAGTATTTT.